The present T cell receptor beta chain was sequenced within a study of shared clonotypes between healthy human individuals. Donors, healthy HIV-negative adults, lacked recent acute infections or vaccinations. TCRdb's table, derived via immunoSEQ multiplex PCR, lists solely in-frame clones and lacks some. The repertoire holds roughly 2.4 million clones, with almost 96% as singletons. The germline gives CDR1 MNHNS, CDR2 SASEGT. The CDR3 has 15 amino acids. The junction had 3 bases not matched to a gene; V was cut back by 0 bases and J by 7 bases. The genes are TRBV6-1 and TRBJ2-1, with 10 bases that match TRBD1. This TCR was sampled from a man aged 18 to 30 in good health. Sequenced sample: naive CD4+ T cells sorted from blood. The sample's subset: CD45RA+ positively selected. The CDR3 here is CASSEARTGGNEQFF. For the CDR3, the DNA is TGTGCCAGCAGTGAAGCTAGGACAGGGGGTAATGAGCAGTTCTTC.